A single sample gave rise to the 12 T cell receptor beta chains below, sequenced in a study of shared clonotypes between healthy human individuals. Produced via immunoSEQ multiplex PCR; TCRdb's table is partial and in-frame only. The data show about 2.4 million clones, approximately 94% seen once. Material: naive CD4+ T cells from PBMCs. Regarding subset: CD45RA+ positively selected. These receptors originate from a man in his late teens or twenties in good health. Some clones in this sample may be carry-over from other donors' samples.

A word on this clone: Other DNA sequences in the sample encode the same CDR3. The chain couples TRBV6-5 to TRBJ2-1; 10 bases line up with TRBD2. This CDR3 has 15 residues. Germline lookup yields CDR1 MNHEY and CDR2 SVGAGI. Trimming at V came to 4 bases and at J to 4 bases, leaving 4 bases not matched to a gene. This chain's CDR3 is CASSSLAGGYNEQFF. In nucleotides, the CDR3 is TGTGCCAGCAGTTCGTTAGCGGGGGGTTACAATGAGCAGTTCTTC.

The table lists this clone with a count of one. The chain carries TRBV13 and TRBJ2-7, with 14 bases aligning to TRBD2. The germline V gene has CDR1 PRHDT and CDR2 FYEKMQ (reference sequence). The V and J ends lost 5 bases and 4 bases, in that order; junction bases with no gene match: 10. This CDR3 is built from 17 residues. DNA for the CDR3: TGTGCCAGCAGCCGACTAGCGGGAGGGCCTGAGCTATACGAGCAGTACTTC. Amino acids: CASSRLAGGPELYEQYF.

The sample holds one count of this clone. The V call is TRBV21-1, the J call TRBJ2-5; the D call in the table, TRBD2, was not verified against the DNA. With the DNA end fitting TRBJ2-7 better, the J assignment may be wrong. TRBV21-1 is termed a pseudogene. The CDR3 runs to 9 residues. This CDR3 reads CASSNEQYF. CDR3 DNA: TGTGCCAGCAGCAACGAGCAGTACTTC.

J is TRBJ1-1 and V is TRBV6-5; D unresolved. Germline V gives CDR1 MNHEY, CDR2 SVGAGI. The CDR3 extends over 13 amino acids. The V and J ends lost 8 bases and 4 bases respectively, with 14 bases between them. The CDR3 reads CASLKAAGTEAFF. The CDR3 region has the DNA TGTGCCAGCCTTAAGGCAGCGGGCACTGAAGCTTTCTTT.

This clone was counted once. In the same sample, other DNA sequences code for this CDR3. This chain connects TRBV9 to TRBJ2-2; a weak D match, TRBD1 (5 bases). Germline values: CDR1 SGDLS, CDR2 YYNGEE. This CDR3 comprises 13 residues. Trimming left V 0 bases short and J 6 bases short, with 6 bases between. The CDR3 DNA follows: TGTGCCAGCAGCGTAGAAGGGGCCGGGGAGCTGTTTTTT. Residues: CASSVEGAGELFF.

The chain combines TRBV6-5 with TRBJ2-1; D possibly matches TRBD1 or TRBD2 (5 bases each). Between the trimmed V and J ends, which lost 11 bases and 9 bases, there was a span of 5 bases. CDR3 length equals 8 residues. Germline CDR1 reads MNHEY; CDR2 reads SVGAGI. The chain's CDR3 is CAGGEQFF. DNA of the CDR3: TGTGCCGGGGGTGAGCAGTTCTTC.

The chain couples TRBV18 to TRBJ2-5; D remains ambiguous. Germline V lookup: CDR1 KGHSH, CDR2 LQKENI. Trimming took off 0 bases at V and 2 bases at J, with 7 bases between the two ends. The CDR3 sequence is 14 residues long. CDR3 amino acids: CASSPPVQQETQYF. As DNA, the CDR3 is TGTGCCAGCTCACCACCCGTCCAGCAAGAGACCCAGTACTTC.

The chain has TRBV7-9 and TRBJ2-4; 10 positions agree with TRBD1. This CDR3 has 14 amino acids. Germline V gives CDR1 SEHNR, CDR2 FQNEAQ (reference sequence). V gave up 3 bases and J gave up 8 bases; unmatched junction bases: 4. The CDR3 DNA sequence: TGTGCCAGCAGCTTGGGACAGGGGACATACATTCAGTACTTC. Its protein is CASSLGQGTYIQYF.

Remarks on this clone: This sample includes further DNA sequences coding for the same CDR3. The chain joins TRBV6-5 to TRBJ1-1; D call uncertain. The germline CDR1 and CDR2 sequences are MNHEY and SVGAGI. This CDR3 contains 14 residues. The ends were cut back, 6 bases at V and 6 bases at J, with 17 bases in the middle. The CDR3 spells CASSYARRRAEAFF. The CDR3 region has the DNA TGTGCCAGCAGCTACGCGAGGAGGAGGGCTGAAGCTTTCTTT.

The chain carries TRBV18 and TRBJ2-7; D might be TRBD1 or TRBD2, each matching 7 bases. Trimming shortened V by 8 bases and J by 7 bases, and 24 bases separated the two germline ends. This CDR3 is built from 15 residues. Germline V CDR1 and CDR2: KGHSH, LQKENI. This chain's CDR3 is CASHPGRGPAGEQYF. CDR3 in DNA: TGTGCCAGCCATCCAGGTAGGGGGCCAGCGGGGGAGCAGTACTTC.

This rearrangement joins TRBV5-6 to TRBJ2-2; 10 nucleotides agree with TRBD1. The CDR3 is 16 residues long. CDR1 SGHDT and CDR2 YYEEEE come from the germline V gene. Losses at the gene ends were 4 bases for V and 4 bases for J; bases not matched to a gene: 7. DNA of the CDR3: TGTGCCAGCAGCCTACCCGGGACAGGGGTCACCGGGGAGCTGTTTTTT. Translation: CASSLPGTGVTGELFF.

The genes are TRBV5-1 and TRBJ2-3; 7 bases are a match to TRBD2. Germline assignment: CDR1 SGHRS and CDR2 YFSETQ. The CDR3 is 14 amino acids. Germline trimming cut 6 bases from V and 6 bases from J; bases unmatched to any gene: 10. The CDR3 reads CASTRIAGPDTQYF. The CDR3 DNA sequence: TGCGCCAGCACGAGAATAGCGGGCCCCGATACGCAGTATTTT.